A selection of T cell receptor beta chains follows, all from one sample in a study of PD-1 blockade in classical Hodgkin lymphoma. Here immunoSEQ multiplex PCR was the method, and the copy in TCRdb shows in-frame clones only, minus some. In the table there are about 28,000 clones, around 80% of which are singletons. This specimen consisted of peripheral blood mononuclear cells (PBMCs), obtained before the fourth cycle of nivolumab. All receptors come from a human donor with classical Hodgkin lymphoma. CDR3s include the opening cysteine and the closing phenylalanine or tryptophan. The order of the fields is V gene, J gene, CDR3 protein.

>TRBV19|TRBJ2-7
CASSSRQGGSYEQYF
>TRBV5-8|TRBJ1-1
CASRHQGGTEAFF
>TRBV27|TRBJ2-5
CASSWTPTGTQYF
>TRBV11-2|TRBJ2-7
CASSSTGNKYEQYF
>TRBV7-8|TRBJ2-4
CASSLGRTRYGIQYF
>TRBV6-6|TRBJ2-7
CASSLQGWGESYEQYF
>TRBV5-6|TRBJ1-5
CASSYGQGNQPQHF
>TRBV6-1|TRBJ2-7
CASRSGAYEQYF
>TRBV19|TRBJ2-1
CASSIVEGAEQFF
>TRBV6-1|TRBJ2-3
CASSEGRGTDTQYF
>TRBV10-3|TRBJ2-5
CAISESVETQYF
>TRBV7-3|TRBJ2-3
CASSLRASTDTQYF